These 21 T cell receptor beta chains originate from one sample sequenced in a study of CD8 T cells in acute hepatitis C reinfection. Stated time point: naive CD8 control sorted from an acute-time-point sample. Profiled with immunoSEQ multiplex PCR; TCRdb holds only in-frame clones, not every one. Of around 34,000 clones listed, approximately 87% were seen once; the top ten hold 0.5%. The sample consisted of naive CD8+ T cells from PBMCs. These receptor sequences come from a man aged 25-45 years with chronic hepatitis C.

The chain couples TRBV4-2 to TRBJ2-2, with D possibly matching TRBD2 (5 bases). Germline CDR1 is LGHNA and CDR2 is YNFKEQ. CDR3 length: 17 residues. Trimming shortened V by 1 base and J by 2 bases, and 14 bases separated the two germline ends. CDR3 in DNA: TGTGCCAGCAGCCAAGCTCAGGAGGCGGTAAACACCGGGGAGCTGTTTTTT. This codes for CASSQAQEAVNTGELFF.

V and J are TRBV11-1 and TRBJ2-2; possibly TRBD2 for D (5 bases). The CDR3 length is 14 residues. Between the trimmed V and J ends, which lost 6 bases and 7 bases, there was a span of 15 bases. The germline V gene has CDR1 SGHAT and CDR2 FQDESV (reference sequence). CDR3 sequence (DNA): TGTGCCAGCAGAACCGGTGGAGGAAGCGGGGAGCTGTTTTTT. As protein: CASRTGGGSGELFF.

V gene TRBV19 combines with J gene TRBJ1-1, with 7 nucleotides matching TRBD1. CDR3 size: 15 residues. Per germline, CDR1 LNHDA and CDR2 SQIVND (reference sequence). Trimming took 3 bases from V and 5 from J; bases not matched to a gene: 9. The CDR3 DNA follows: TGTGCCAGTAGTATTAGCCCGACAGGGCGAACTGAAGCTTTCTTT. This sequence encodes CASSISPTGRTEAFF.

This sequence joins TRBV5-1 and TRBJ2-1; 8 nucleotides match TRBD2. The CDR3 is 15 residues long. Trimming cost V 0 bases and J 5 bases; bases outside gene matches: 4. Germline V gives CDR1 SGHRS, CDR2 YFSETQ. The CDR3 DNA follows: TGCGCCAGCAGCTTGGCATCGGGAGGGAACAATGAGCAGTTCTTC. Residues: CASSLASGGNNEQFF.

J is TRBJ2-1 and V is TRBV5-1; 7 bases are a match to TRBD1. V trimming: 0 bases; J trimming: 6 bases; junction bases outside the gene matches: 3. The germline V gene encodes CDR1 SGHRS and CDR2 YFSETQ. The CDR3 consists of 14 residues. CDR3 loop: CASSLGAGGNEQFF. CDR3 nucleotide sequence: TGCGCCAGCAGCTTGGGGGCAGGGGGCAATGAGCAGTTCTTC.

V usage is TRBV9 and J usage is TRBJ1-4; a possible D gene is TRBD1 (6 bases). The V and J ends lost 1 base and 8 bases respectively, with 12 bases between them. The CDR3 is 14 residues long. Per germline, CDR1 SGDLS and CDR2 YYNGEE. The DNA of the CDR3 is TGTGCCAGCAGCGTAATGGGGGCGGGGGAAAAACTGTTTTTT. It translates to CASSVMGAGEKLFF.

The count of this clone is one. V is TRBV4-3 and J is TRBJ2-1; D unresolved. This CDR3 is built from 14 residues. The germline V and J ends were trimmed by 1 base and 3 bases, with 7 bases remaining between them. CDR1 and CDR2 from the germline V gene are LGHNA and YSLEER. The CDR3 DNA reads TGCGCCAGCAGCCAAGCCCTCGACTACAATGAGCAGTTCTTC. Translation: CASSQALDYNEQFF.

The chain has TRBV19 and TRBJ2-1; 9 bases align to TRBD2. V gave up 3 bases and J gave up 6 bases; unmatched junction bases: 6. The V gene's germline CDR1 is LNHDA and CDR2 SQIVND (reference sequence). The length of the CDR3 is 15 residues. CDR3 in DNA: TGTGCCAGTAGTATCAGACTAGCGGCCACCAATGAGCAGTTCTTC. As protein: CASSIRLAATNEQFF. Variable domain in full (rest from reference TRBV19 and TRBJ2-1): DGGITQSPKYLFRKEGQNVTLSCEQNLNHDAMYWYRQDPGQGLRLIYYSQIVNDFQKGDIAEGYSVSREKKESFPLTVTSAQKNPTAFYLCASSIRLAATNEQFFGPGTRLTVL.

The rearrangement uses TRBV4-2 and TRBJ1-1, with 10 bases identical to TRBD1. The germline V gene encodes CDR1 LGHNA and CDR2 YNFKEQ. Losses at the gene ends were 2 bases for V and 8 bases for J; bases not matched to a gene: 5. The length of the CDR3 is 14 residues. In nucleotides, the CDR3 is TGTGCCAGCAGCCAACCCGGGACAGGGGAAGAAGCTTTCTTT. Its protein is CASSQPGTGEEAFF.

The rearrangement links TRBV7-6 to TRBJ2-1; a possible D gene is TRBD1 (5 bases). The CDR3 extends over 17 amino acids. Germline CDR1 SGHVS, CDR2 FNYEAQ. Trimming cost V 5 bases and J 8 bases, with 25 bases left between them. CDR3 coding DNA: TGTGCCAGCAGCACCGACGTCACAGGTCGGGTCTCGGATGAGCAGTTCTTC. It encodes CASSTDVTGRVSDEQFF.

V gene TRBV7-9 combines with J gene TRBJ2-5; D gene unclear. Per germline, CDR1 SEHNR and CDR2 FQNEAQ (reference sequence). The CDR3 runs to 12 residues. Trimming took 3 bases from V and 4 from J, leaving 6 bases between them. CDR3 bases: TGTGCCAGCAGCTTTGCTCCAGAGACCCAGTACTTC. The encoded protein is CASSFAPETQYF.

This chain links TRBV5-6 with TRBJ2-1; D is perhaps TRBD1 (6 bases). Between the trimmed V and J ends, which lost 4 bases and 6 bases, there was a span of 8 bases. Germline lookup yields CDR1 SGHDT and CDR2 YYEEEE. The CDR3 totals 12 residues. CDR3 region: CASSQDSNEQFF. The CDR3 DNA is TGTGCCAGCAGCCAGGACAGCAATGAGCAGTTCTTC.

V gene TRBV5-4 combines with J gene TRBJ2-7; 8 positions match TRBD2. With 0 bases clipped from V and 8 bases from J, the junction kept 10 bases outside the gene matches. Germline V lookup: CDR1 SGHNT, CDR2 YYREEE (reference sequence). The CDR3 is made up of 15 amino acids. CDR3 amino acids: CASSLGGSGDEQQYF. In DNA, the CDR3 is TGTGCCAGCAGCTTGGGTGGTAGCGGGGACGAACAGCAGTACTTC.

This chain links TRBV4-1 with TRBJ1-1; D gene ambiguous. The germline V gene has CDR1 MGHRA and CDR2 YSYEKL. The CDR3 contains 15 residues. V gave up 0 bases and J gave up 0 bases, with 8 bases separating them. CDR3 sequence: CASSQDPSLNTEAFF. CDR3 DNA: TGCGCCAGCAGCCAAGATCCCAGTTTGAACACTGAAGCTTTCTTT.

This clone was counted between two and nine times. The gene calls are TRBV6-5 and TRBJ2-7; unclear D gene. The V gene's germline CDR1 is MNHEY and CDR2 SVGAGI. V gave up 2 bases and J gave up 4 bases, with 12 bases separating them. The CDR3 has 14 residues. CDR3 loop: CASSYGTERYEQYF. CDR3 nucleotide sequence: TGTGCCAGCAGTTACGGCACCGAAAGATACGAGCAGTACTTC.

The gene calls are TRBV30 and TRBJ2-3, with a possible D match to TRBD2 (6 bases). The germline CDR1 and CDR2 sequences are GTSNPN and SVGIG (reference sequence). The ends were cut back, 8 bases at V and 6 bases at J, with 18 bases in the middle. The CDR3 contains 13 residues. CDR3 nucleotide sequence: TGTGCCATCATAATAATTGCGGGGGATACGCAGTATTTT. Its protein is CAIIIIAGDTQYF.

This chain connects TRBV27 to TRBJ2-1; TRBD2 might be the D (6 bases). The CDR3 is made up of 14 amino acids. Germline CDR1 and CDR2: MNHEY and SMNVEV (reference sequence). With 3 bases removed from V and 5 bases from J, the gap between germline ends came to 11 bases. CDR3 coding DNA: TGTGCCAGCAGTTTTCGGGGACTCCACAATGAGCAGTTCTTC. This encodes CASSFRGLHNEQFF.

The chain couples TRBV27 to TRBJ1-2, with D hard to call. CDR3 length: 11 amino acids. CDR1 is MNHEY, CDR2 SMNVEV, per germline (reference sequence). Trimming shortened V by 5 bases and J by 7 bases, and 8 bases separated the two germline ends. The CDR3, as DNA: TGTGCCAGCAGTAAGGACGGTGGCTACACCTTC. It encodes CASSKDGGYTF.

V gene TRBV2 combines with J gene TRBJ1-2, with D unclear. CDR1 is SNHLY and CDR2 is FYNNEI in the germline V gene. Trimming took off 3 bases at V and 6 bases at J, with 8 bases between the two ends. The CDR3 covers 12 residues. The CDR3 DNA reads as TGTGCCAGCAGTGATACCAAGCATGGCTACACCTTC. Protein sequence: CASSDTKHGYTF.

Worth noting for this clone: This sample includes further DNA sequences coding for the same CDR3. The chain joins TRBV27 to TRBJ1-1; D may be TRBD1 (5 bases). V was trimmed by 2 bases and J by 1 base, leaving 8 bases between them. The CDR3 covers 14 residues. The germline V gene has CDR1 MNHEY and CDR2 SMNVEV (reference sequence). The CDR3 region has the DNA TGTGCCAGCAGTTTAGGGCAGGGGAACACTGAAGCTTTCTTT. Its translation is CASSLGQGNTEAFF.

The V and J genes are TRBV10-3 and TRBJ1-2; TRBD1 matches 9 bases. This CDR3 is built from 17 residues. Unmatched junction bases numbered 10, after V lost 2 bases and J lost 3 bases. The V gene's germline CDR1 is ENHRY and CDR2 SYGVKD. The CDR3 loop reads CAISETFRDRAHYGYTF. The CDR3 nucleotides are TGTGCCATCAGTGAGACCTTCCGGGACAGGGCCCACTATGGCTACACCTTC.